A single sample is the source of the 14 T cell receptor beta chains below, sequenced in a study of response to subunit inactivated influenza vaccine. One entry per CDR3 protein results from TCRdb running MiXCR on the RT-PCR reads. Altogether under 200,000 distinct CDR3 sequences are present, roughly 11% being singletons, with the ten largest covering 9.5% to 15%. Sequencing was performed on non-naive T cells sorted from PBMCs, taken about 40 days after vaccination. These receptors all stem from a man aged 50 or older who received an inactivated influenza vaccine.

Only a few counts were recorded for this clonotype. The chain carries TRBV28 and TRBJ2-7; D remains ambiguous. Germline V lookup: CDR1 MDHEN, CDR2 SYDVKM. CDR3 length: 15 residues. Deletions cut 5 bases from V and 3 bases from J, with 17 bases between. CDR3 DNA: TGTGCCAGCAGTCAACTAAGCGCACAATACTACGAGCAGTACTTC. Its protein product is CASSQLSAQYYEQYF.

This CDR3 is CASSLGAGGELFF. In DNA, the CDR3 is TGTGCCAGCAGTTTGGGGGCCGGCGGGGAGCTGTTTTTT. This chain uses TRBV12-3 or TRBV12-4 with TRBJ2-2; the D gene is possibly TRBD1 (6 bases). The CDR3 contains 13 residues. The germline V and J ends were trimmed by 3 bases and 7 bases, with 9 bases remaining between them.

This clonotype appeared many times. The rearrangement uses TRBV7-9 and TRBJ1-2; D may be TRBD1 (6 bases). CDR3 length equals 13 residues. The germline V gene has CDR1 SEHNR and CDR2 FQNEAQ (reference sequence). V dropped 5 bases and J dropped 4 bases, with 11 bases sitting between them. Written as DNA, the CDR3 is TGTGCCAGCAGCCAACAGGGTTCCTATGGCTACACCTTC. It yields the protein CASSQQGSYGYTF.

V gene TRBV6-1 combines with J gene TRBJ1-1; D gene uncertain. The CDR3 has 12 residues. CDR1 and CDR2 (germline): MNHNS, SASEGT. V lost 6 bases, J lost 1 base, and 6 bases lay in between. The CDR3: CASRRQNTEAFF. In DNA form, the CDR3 reads TGTGCCAGCAGAAGACAGAACACTGAAGCTTTCTTT.

The table lists this clonotype with a few counts. The chain employs TRBV21-1 and TRBJ2-4; the table's D call, TRBD2, has no DNA check behind it. TRBV21-1 is described as a pseudogene. The CDR3 is 15 residues long. The CDR3 region has the DNA TGTGCCAGCAGCAAAGGAGCGGGGGAGAAAAACATTCAGTACTTC. This gives the protein CASSKGAGEKNIQYF.

This clonotype was found many times. The chain carries TRBV20-1 and TRBJ2-3, with D uncertain. Germline V gives CDR1 DFQATT, CDR2 SNEGSKA (reference sequence). Trimming removed 3 bases from V and 1 base from J, with 14 bases in between. The CDR3 contains 15 residues. The CDR3 region is CSASPPEYRTDTQYF. In nucleotides, the CDR3 is TGCAGTGCTAGCCCCCCGGAATACCGCACAGATACGCAGTATTTT.

This clonotype was found a few times. The chain links TRBV7-2 to TRBJ1-2; D remains ambiguous. Germline assignment: CDR1 SGHTA and CDR2 FQGNSA. Trimming removed 2 bases at V and 5 bases at J, with 9 bases between. The CDR3 spans 13 residues. CDR3 coding DNA: TGTGCCAGCAGCTTACAAAAGGGATATGGCTACACCTTC. It specifies CASSLQKGYGYTF.

V is TRBV7-2 and J is TRBJ2-7; 8 bases match TRBD1. V lost 5 bases to trimming and J lost 5 bases; unmatched junction nucleotides: 14. This CDR3 has 16 residues. The germline V gene has CDR1 SGHTA and CDR2 FQGNSA. CDR3 in DNA: TGTGCCAGCAGCCCCAAACCGGCAGGGGGCCGGCACGAGCAGTACTTC. The encoded protein is CASSPKPAGGRHEQYF.

This clonotype was recorded at least ten times. The chain recombines TRBV5-1 with TRBJ2-7, with 7 bases identical to TRBD1. The CDR3 spans 15 residues. Germline CDR1 reads SGHRS; CDR2 reads YFSETQ. The ends lost 5 bases at V and 5 bases at J; junction bases unmatched: 13. The CDR3 region has the DNA TGCGCCAGCAGGATAGTAGGGGGCGCGCCCCACGAGCAGTACTTC. Its translation: CASRIVGGAPHEQYF.

This clonotype was seen at least ten times. The gene calls are TRBV10-3 and TRBJ2-2; D uncertain. Deletions cut 9 bases from V and 4 bases from J, with 6 bases between. The germline CDR1 and CDR2 sequences are ENHRY and SYGVKD. The CDR3 is 11 residues long. The chain's CDR3 is CAIRVTGELFF. CDR3 sequence (DNA): TGTGCCATTAGGGTCACCGGGGAGCTGTTTTTT.

The CDR3 sequence is CASSPRRIDRVGNTGELFF. CDR3 in DNA: TGTGCCAGCTCACCGAGACGCATCGACAGGGTCGGGAACACCGGGGAGCTGTTTTTT. The chain links TRBV18 to TRBJ2-2; 7 bases agree with TRBD1. With 3 bases clipped from V and 1 base from J, the junction kept 14 bases outside the gene matches. The CDR3 sequence is 19 residues long. Germline values: CDR1 KGHSH, CDR2 LQKENI.

This clonotype was seen many times. The chain couples TRBV25-1 to TRBJ2-7; 13 nucleotides align to TRBD2. With 3 bases clipped from V and 6 bases from J, the junction kept 8 bases outside the gene matches. There are 16 residues in the CDR3. Germline CDR1 reads MGHDK; CDR2 reads SYGVNS. CDR3 residues: CASSESTSGRASEQYF. CDR3 bases: TGTGCCAGCAGTGAGTCTACTAGCGGGAGGGCCTCCGAGCAGTACTTC.

This chain links TRBV21-1 with TRBJ1-6; TRBD1 reflects the table's D call only, with no check against the DNA. TRBV21-1 is reported as a pseudogene. The CDR3 contains 14 residues. CDR3 bases: TGTGCCAGCACCCCCGGACGGAATAATTCACCCCTCCACTTT. Translation: CASTPGRNNSPLHF.

This clonotype has a count of ten or more. V usage is TRBV12-3 or TRBV12-4 and J usage is TRBJ2-3, with 9 bases aligning to TRBD1. CDR3 length: 13 residues. Losses at the gene ends were 8 bases for V and 5 bases for J; bases not matched to a gene: 5. The CDR3 DNA reads as TGTGCCAGCGGAAGACAGGGGGGAGATACGCAGTATTTT. This translates into CASGRQGGDTQYF.